This TCR beta chain was sequenced for a study of T cell clones after liver transplantation. About the study: Liver transplant recipients had immunosuppression withdrawal attempted within 2 years. Tolerant meant at least one year fully off immunosuppression without liver enzymes above twice normal.

Germline V CDR1 and CDR2: SGHRS, YFSETQ. The CDR3 is 14 amino acids. Trimming removed 2 bases from V and 6 bases from J; junction bases left unmatched: 1. In its sample, this clone was seen a few times. The assay was immunoSEQ multiplex PCR, and TCRdb's table has in-frame clones only and misses some. The table has more than 65,000 clones, 80% seen once. The rearrangement links TRBV5-1 to TRBJ2-2, with 10 bases aligning to TRBD2. The source material was CD4+ T cells from blood, sampled 12 months after liver transplant. The clonotype was recovered from a human patient who received a liver transplant. The T cells may come from the graft donor. CDR3 sequence reads: CASSFGTSAGELFF. The CDR3 DNA reads as TGCGCCAGCAGCTTTGGGACTAGCGCCGGGGAGCTGTTTTTT.